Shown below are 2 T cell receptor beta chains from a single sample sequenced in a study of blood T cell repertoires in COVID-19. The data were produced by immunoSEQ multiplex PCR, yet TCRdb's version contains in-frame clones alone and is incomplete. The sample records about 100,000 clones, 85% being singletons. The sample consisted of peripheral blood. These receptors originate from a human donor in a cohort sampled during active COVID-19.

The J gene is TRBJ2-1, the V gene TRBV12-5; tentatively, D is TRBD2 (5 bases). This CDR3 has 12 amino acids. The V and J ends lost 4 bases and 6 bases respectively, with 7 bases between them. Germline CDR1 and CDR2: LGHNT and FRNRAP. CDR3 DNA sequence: TGTGCTAGTGGTTCCGGACTCAATGAGCAGTTCTTC. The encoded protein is CASGSGLNEQFF.

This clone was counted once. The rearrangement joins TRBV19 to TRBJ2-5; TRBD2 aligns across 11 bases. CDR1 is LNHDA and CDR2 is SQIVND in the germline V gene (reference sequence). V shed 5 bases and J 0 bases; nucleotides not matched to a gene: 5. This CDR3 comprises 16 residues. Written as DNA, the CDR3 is TGTGCCAGTAGTCTGGCTAGCGGGGGGAACCAAGAGACCCAGTACTTC. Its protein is CASSLASGGNQETQYF.